This T cell receptor beta chain emerged from a study of lymphopenia after photon versus proton radiotherapy. Points on this clone: Within the sample, other DNA sequences also encode this same CDR3.

Assay: immunoSEQ multiplex PCR; the TCRdb copy retains only in-frame clones and omits some. The sample records some 15,000 clones, around 84% being singletons. The CDR3 contains 13 residues. Germline CDR1 SGDLS, CDR2 YYNGEE. Trimming took off 4 bases at V and 3 bases at J, with 8 bases between the two ends. The TCR was taken from a man between 65 and 80 years old with pancreatic cancer. The chain is built from TRBV9 and TRBJ1-3; a possible D gene is TRBD1 (5 bases). Source: peripheral blood, taken from a patient treated with proton-based radiotherapy. CDR3 in DNA: TGTGCCAGCAGCAGAGGGGATGGAAACACCATATATTTT. This sequence encodes CASSRGDGNTIYF.